A single sample gave rise to the 11 T cell receptor beta chains below, sequenced in a study of T cell responses to AZD1222 COVID-19 vaccine. TCRdb's table, derived via immunoSEQ multiplex PCR, lists solely in-frame clones and lacks some. The table has more than 100,000 clones, roughly 88% seen once. Sample: peripheral blood, taken on day 0 of AZD1222 vaccination. The source of these receptors is an adult in good health.

As regards this clone: Sequence at one end of the junction differs from germline and may be a read error. This chain connects TRBV23-1 to TRBJ1-1; D is unclear. TRBV23-1 is classed as an ORF, of uncertain function. This CDR3 is built from 12 residues. The CDR3 DNA reads TGCGCCAGCAGTCAATCTTTAGGTGAAGCATTCTTT. Amino acids: CASSQSLGEAFF.

The rearrangement joins TRBV27 to TRBJ2-5; D gene uncertain. There are 13 residues in the CDR3. The germline gives CDR1 MNHEY, CDR2 SMNVEV (reference sequence). The V end was cut by 2 bases, the J end by 2 bases, with 6 bases between. The chain's CDR3 is CASSLMPQETQYF. The CDR3 bases are TGTGCCAGCAGTTTAATGCCTCAAGAGACCCAGTACTTC.

CDR3 DNA: TGTGCCAGCAGGCCCCAGGGGGCCGATGGCTACACCTTC. It yields the protein CASRPQGADGYTF. The chain joins TRBV2 to TRBJ1-2; TRBD1 matches 8 bases. With V trimmed by 6 bases and J by 6 bases, 6 bases remained unmatched. CDR3 length: 13 amino acids. Germline-derived CDR1 and CDR2 are SNHLY and FYNNEI.

This chain connects TRBV6-5 to TRBJ1-1; 10 nucleotides match TRBD1. CDR1 and CDR2 (germline): MNHEY, SVGAGI. J lost 8 bases, V lost 3 bases, and 9 bases had no gene match. CDR3 size: 15 residues. DNA of the CDR3: TGTGCCAGCAGTTATACGGGGACAGGGGTAACCGAAGCTTTCTTT. Translation: CASSYTGTGVTEAFF.

This clone was picked up one time. This sequence joins TRBV7-3 and TRBJ1-1; D is perhaps TRBD1 (5 bases). Trimming shortened V by 0 bases and J by 6 bases, and 11 bases separated the two germline ends. Germline V gives CDR1 SGHTA, CDR2 FQGTGA. The CDR3 contains 14 residues. The CDR3 DNA reads TGTGCCAGCAGCTTAACTGGGACGACAGCTGAAGCTTTCTTT. This sequence encodes CASSLTGTTAEAFF.

The chain has TRBV6-5 and TRBJ1-6; no clear D. V shed 6 bases and J shed 3 bases, with 12 bases lying between them. This CDR3 has 15 residues. Germline V gene lookup returns CDR1 MNHEY and CDR2 SVGAGI. The chain's CDR3 is CASREAANYNSPLHF. The CDR3 DNA is TGTGCCAGCAGGGAGGCAGCGAACTATAATTCACCCCTCCACTTT.

The genes are TRBV28 and TRBJ2-1, with D tentatively TRBD2 (6 bases). Deletions cut 7 bases from V and 2 bases from J, with 18 bases between. CDR3 length equals 16 residues. The germline gives CDR1 MDHEN, CDR2 SYDVKM. The CDR3 reads CASMGGGAEAYNEQFF. The CDR3 DNA follows: TGTGCCAGCATGGGTGGCGGGGCTGAAGCCTACAATGAGCAGTTCTTC.

This clone was seen only a few times. In DNA, the CDR3 is TGTGCCAGCAGTGACTCGATGGCAGCGGATGGCTACACCTTC. It is translated as CASSDSMAADGYTF. The gene calls are TRBV6-4 and TRBJ1-2, with D hard to call. CDR3 size: 14 residues. The germline V gene encodes CDR1 MRHNA and CDR2 SNTAGT. V lost 0 bases to trimming and J lost 6 bases, with 11 bases between them.

The rearrangement links TRBV12-3 or TRBV12-4 to TRBJ1-6; D gene ambiguous. The CDR3 length is 13 residues. The V gene lost 6 bases and the J gene lost 9 bases, with 12 bases spanning the gap. CDR3 nucleotides: TGTGCCAGCAGCCTAACTGACCCTTCACCCCTCCACTTT. Its translation is CASSLTDPSPLHF.

The V gene is TRBV19, the J gene TRBJ1-1, with a tentative D call TRBD1 (5 bases). The germline gives CDR1 LNHDA, CDR2 SQIVND (reference sequence). CDR3 size: 13 residues. Trimming removed 8 bases at V and 6 bases at J, with 16 bases between. Here the CDR3 reads CASSAVWGAEAFF. The CDR3 DNA sequence: TGTGCCAGTTCGGCCGTGTGGGGGGCTGAAGCTTTCTTT.

The chain has TRBV7-2 and TRBJ1-2, with D perhaps TRBD1 (5 bases). Trimming took off 7 bases at V and 4 bases at J, with 19 bases between the two ends. Germline loops: CDR1 SGHTA, CDR2 FQGNSA. The CDR3 runs to 15 residues. The CDR3 DNA sequence: TGTGCCAGCACCCCCGCCCACGGACACCGCTATGGCTACACCTTC. Translation gives CASTPAHGHRYGYTF.